What follows are 27 T cell receptor beta chains derived from one specimen sequenced in a study of shared clonotypes between healthy human individuals. TCRdb's table, derived via immunoSEQ multiplex PCR, lists solely in-frame clones and lacks some. The sample consists of 2.5 million or so clones, roughly 92% of them appearing once. The source material was naive CD4+ T cells sorted from blood. The subset was: CD45RA+ positively selected. The receptors originated from a man aged 18-30 years in good health.

The J gene is TRBJ1-6, the V gene TRBV11-2; possible D gene TRBD1, 6 bases. CDR1 and CDR2 from the germline V gene are SGHAT and FQNNGV. The CDR3 has 15 amino acids. V shed 6 bases and J shed 5 bases, with 14 bases lying between them. This CDR3 reads CASSLQGLNNSPLHF. In DNA form, the CDR3 reads TGTGCCAGCAGTCTACAGGGCTTGAATAATTCACCCCTCCACTTT.

The chain is built from TRBV7-2 and TRBJ1-6, with no clear D. CDR3 length equals 14 residues. Germline values: CDR1 SGHTA, CDR2 FQGNSA. Trimming cost V 6 bases and J 13 bases, with 19 bases left between them. CDR3 residues: CASRLDMNSNPLHF. CDR3 nucleotides: TGTGCCAGCAGGCTAGATATGAATTCAAACCCCCTCCACTTT.

As regards this clone: Other DNA sequences from this sample encode an identical CDR3 as well. V is TRBV30 and J is TRBJ1-1; D is uncertain. CDR1 GTSNPN and CDR2 SVGIG come from the germline V gene (reference sequence). Between the trimmed V and J ends, which lost 4 bases and 1 base, there was a span of 7 bases. The CDR3 is 12 residues long. This CDR3 reads CAWTRGNTEAFF. The CDR3 nucleotides read TGTGCCTGGACGCGAGGGAACACTGAAGCTTTCTTT.

The chain combines TRBV5-8 with TRBJ2-7; no reliable D call. CDR3 length: 11 residues. Germline V gene data show CDR1 as SGHTS and CDR2 as YDEGEE. V dropped 1 base and J dropped 11 bases, with 10 bases sitting between them. The CDR3 loop is CASSLIQTEYF. The CDR3 DNA is TGTGCCAGCAGCTTGATCCAGACGGAGTACTTC.

The chain carries TRBV27 and TRBJ2-3, with 11 bases lining up with TRBD2. The CDR3 consists of 15 residues. Germline assignment: CDR1 MNHEY and CDR2 SMNVEV (reference sequence). V lost 7 bases to trimming and J lost 4 bases; unmatched junction nucleotides: 7. The CDR3 is CASTLLAGVSDTQYF. CDR3 coding DNA: TGTGCCAGCACCTTACTAGCGGGGGTTTCAGATACGCAGTATTTT.

The chain couples TRBV15 to TRBJ2-5, with D maybe TRBD2 (7 bases). This CDR3 has 13 amino acids. Between the trimmed V and J ends, which lost 5 bases and 5 bases, there was a span of 12 bases. The germline V gene encodes CDR1 LNHNV and CDR2 YYDKDF (reference sequence). The CDR3 region has the DNA TGTGCCACCAGCGGGGGGGGCCGGGAGACCCAGTACTTC. It yields the protein CATSGGGRETQYF.

The chain employs TRBV18 and TRBJ1-1; the match to TRBD1 covers 8 bases. CDR1 and CDR2 from the germline V gene are KGHSH and LQKENI. This CDR3 is built from 16 residues. J was trimmed by 5 bases and V by 0 bases; bases with no gene match: 8. CDR3 sequence: CASSPPRPGGWTEAFF. CDR3 bases: TGTGCCAGCTCACCACCGCGTCCAGGGGGCTGGACTGAAGCTTTCTTT.

The chain employs TRBV9 and TRBJ1-6, with D possibly being TRBD1 (5 bases). Looked up from germline, CDR1 is SGDLS and CDR2 is YYNGEE. CDR3 length equals 15 residues. Trimming took off 0 bases at V and 10 bases at J, with 14 bases between the two ends. The CDR3 spells CASSVASRVGSPLHF. The CDR3 nucleotides are TGTGCCAGCAGCGTAGCATCCAGGGTTGGCTCACCCCTCCACTTT.

V and J are TRBV5-1 and TRBJ2-5, with D hard to call. The CDR3 spans 13 residues. V was clipped by 5 bases and J by 5 bases, with 13 bases between them. Germline CDR1 SGHRS, CDR2 YFSETQ. In DNA, the CDR3 is TGCGCCAGCAGAACCGGACCGAGCGAGACCCAGTACTTC. It is translated as CASRTGPSETQYF.

For this clone: The same CDR3 is also encoded by other DNA sequences in this sample. This chain uses TRBV30 with TRBJ2-7; no reliable D call. V gave up 3 bases and J gave up 4 bases, with 7 bases separating them. The germline V gene encodes CDR1 GTSNPN and CDR2 SVGIG (reference sequence). CDR3 size: 11 residues. The CDR3 nucleotides read TGTGCCTGGAGCCGCCCTTACGAGCAGTACTTC. Translating gives CAWSRPYEQYF.

The V gene is TRBV19, the J gene TRBJ2-7; D is unresolved. This CDR3 has 15 amino acids. Trimming pared 4 bases from V and 3 bases from J, leaving 16 bases between. The germline gives CDR1 LNHDA, CDR2 SQIVND (reference sequence). The CDR3 DNA follows: TGTGCCAGTAGTACCCGCTTTGCGGCCAACTACGAGCAGTACTTC. It encodes CASSTRFAANYEQYF. Full variable domain (outside the CDR3, taken from reference TRBV19 and TRBJ2-7): DGGITQSPKYLFRKEGQNVTLSCEQNLNHDAMYWYRQDPGQGLRLIYYSQIVNDFQKGDIAEGYSVSREKKESFPLTVTSAQKNPTAFYLCASSTRFAANYEQYFGPGTRLTVT.

The rearrangement uses TRBV7-9 and TRBJ1-6; tentatively, D is TRBD1 (5 bases). The CDR3 sequence is 16 residues long. Trimming removed 0 bases at V and 8 bases at J, with 14 bases between. The germline gives CDR1 SEHNR, CDR2 FQNEAQ (reference sequence). CDR3 DNA: TGTGCCAGCAGCTTAGCGTTGCCACAGGCCCATTCACCCCTCCACTTT. Encoded protein: CASSLALPQAHSPLHF. The full variable domain, rest sourced from reference TRBV7-9 and TRBJ1-6, is DTGVSQNPRHKITKRGQNVTFRCDPISEHNRLYWYRQTLGQGPEFLTYFQNEAQLEKSRLLSDRFSAERPKGSFSTLEIQRTEQGDSAMYLCASSLALPQAHSPLHFGNGTRLTVT.

This chain connects TRBV6-6 to TRBJ1-2; 7 bases map to TRBD1. With V trimmed by 5 bases and J by 3 bases, 6 bases remained unmatched. The CDR3 runs 14 residues. The germline gives CDR1 MNHNY, CDR2 SVGAGI (reference sequence). The CDR3, as DNA: TGTGCCAGCAGTGGCAGGGGGGTGGACTATGGCTACACCTTC. Protein product: CASSGRGVDYGYTF.

The chain couples TRBV7-2 to TRBJ1-6; possible D gene TRBD1, 6 bases. V was trimmed by 6 bases and J by 4 bases, leaving 10 bases between them. CDR1 is SGHTA, CDR2 FQGNSA, per germline. There are 14 residues in the CDR3. The chain's CDR3 is CASRGGQYNSPLHF. DNA for the CDR3: TGTGCCAGCAGGGGGGGGCAGTATAATTCACCCCTCCACTTT. The full variable domain, with the rest looked up from reference TRBV7-2 and TRBJ1-6, is GAGVSQSPSNKVTEKGKDVELRCDPISGHTALYWYRQSLGQGLEFLIYFQGNSAPDKSGLPSDRFSAERTGGSVSTLTIQRTQQEDSAVYLCASRGGQYNSPLHFGNGTRLTVT.

The V gene is TRBV7-2, the J gene TRBJ2-7; TRBD2 aligns across 9 bases. V gave up 3 bases and J gave up 5 bases; unmatched junction bases: 8. The CDR3 totals 15 residues. The germline gives CDR1 SGHTA, CDR2 FQGNSA. The CDR3 region is CASSLGLAGIDEQYF. As DNA, the CDR3 is TGTGCCAGCAGCTTGGGCCTAGCGGGAATCGACGAGCAGTACTTC.

Regarding this clone: Other nucleotide sequences in the sample specify the same CDR3. The chain uses TRBV18 and TRBJ1-2; tentative D call: TRBD1 (5 bases). Per the germline V gene, CDR1 is KGHSH and CDR2 is LQKENI. This CDR3 spans 13 amino acids. Trimming pared 3 bases from V and 3 bases from J, leaving 8 bases between. The CDR3 loop reads CASSPTEDYGYTF. In nucleotides, the CDR3 is TGTGCCAGCTCACCGACAGAAGACTATGGCTACACCTTC.

The chain has TRBV27 and TRBJ2-7, with TRBD2 matching 11 bases. After removal of 7 bases from V and 1 base from J, the junction contained 6 bases not matched to a gene. This CDR3 contains 15 residues. The germline CDR1 and CDR2 sequences are MNHEY and SMNVEV (reference sequence). The CDR3 region is CASTGGTSGSYEQYF. CDR3 nucleotides: TGTGCCAGCACCGGCGGGACTAGCGGATCCTACGAGCAGTACTTC.

The rearrangement joins TRBV5-1 to TRBJ1-3; D is undetermined. The CDR3 is made up of 14 amino acids. Germline loops: CDR1 SGHRS, CDR2 YFSETQ. Trimming removed 7 bases from V and 2 bases from J, with 13 bases in between. The CDR3 region has the DNA TGCGCCAGCGCTTCCTTGAGTCCTGGAAACACCATATATTTT. Translating it yields CASASLSPGNTIYF.

V is TRBV6-5 and J is TRBJ2-2; D is unresolved. There are 13 residues in the CDR3. Deletions cut 2 bases from V and 13 bases from J, with 14 bases between. Germline CDR1 reads MNHEY; CDR2 reads SVGAGI. The CDR3 loop is CASSYDSVSGLFF. The CDR3 nucleotides read TGTGCCAGCAGTTACGATTCGGTCAGTGGGCTGTTTTTT.

This chain links TRBV7-2 with TRBJ2-1; no reliable D call. Germline V CDR1 and CDR2: SGHTA, FQGNSA. Trimming pared 4 bases from V and 10 bases from J, leaving 8 bases between. The length of the CDR3 is 11 residues. CDR3 sequence: CASSSPREQFF. In DNA form, the CDR3 reads TGTGCCAGCAGCTCCCCACGGGAGCAGTTCTTC.

The chain uses TRBV9 and TRBJ1-3; D gene unclear. V was shortened by 2 bases and J by 4 bases, with 16 bases between the two germline ends. This CDR3 is built from 16 residues. In germline, CDR1 is SGDLS, CDR2 YYNGEE. For the CDR3, the DNA is TGTGCCAGCAGCGTTGGAGGATCCATGGGGGGAAACACCATATATTTT. Protein product: CASSVGGSMGGNTIYF.

The chain is built from TRBV27 and TRBJ1-3; possibly TRBD1 for D (5 bases). The CDR3 runs to 15 residues. Germline CDR1 MNHEY, CDR2 SMNVEV (reference sequence). Trimming took off 3 bases at V and 4 bases at J, with 13 bases between the two ends. The CDR3 loop is CASSFTGLGGNTIYF. In DNA form, the CDR3 reads TGTGCCAGCAGTTTTACGGGGCTTGGGGGAAACACCATATATTTT.

In its sample, this clone was seen a few times. The DNA of the CDR3 is TGTGCCAGCAGTTTAGCCGGGACGCGGTATCAGCCCCAGCATTTT. Its translation: CASSLAGTRYQPQHF. The chain is built from TRBV28 and TRBJ1-5; weak D call: TRBD1 (5 bases). Between the trimmed V and J ends, which lost 2 bases and 5 bases, there was a span of 13 bases. The germline gives CDR1 MDHEN, CDR2 SYDVKM. This CDR3 region has 15 residues.

Only one count was recorded for this clone. The chain couples TRBV2 to TRBJ2-3, with 12 bases matching TRBD2. V lost 7 bases, J lost 5 bases, and 7 bases stayed unmatched. The germline V gene encodes CDR1 SNHLY and CDR2 FYNNEI. The CDR3 extends over 15 amino acids. In nucleotides, the CDR3 is TGTGCCAGCACACGGACTAGCGGGGTGGGAGATACGCAGTATTTT. Its protein is CASTRTSGVGDTQYF.

J is TRBJ2-3 and V is TRBV7-2; no clear D gene. Trimming left V 1 base short and J 0 bases short, with 8 bases between. Per germline, CDR1 SGHTA and CDR2 FQGNSA. The CDR3 contains 15 residues. The CDR3 nucleotides are TGTGCCAGCAGCTTAGAGTTCGCTAGCACAGATACGCAGTATTTT. Translating it yields CASSLEFASTDTQYF.

The chain is built from TRBV7-9 and TRBJ2-2, with a possible D match to TRBD2 (5 bases). Trimming cost V 2 bases and J 0 bases, with 10 bases left between them. Germline values: CDR1 SEHNR, CDR2 FQNEAQ (reference sequence). The CDR3 is 16 amino acids. The CDR3 DNA reads TGTGCCAGCAGCTTACGAGGGCCATCGAACACCGGGGAGCTGTTTTTT. Its translation is CASSLRGPSNTGELFF.

The gene calls are TRBV21-1 and TRBJ1-6. TRBV21-1 is a known pseudogene. This CDR3 comprises 17 residues. This chain's CDR3 is CASTSRRFSSYNSPLHF. CDR3 DNA: TGTGCCAGCACTAGCCGCAGGTTTAGCTCCTATAATTCACCCCTCCACTTT.